The 25 T cell receptor beta chains reported below all come from one sample, sequenced in a study of OX40 agonist ivuxolimab in advanced cancers. This table comes from immunoSEQ multiplex PCR, and its TCRdb copy is limited to in-frame clones, with some not included. This table holds 59,000 or so clones, 82% found once. This specimen was CD4+ or CD8+ T cells sorted from blood, taken in a trial of the OX40 agonist ivuxolimab. The origin of the receptors is an adult with an advanced solid tumor such as melanoma, head and neck, liver or kidney cancer.

This rearrangement joins TRBV5-5 to TRBJ1-3, with 7 bases identical to TRBD1. This CDR3 comprises 13 residues. CDR1 SGHKS and CDR2 YYEKEE come from the germline V gene (reference sequence). J gave up 5 bases and V 4 bases, and 3 bases lay outside the gene matches. This CDR3 is CASSPTGRNTIYF. The CDR3 nucleotides read TGTGCCAGCAGCCCGACAGGGAGAAACACCATATATTTT. The variable domain in full, with the rest retrieved from reference TRBV5-5 and TRBJ1-3, is DAGVTQSPTHLIKTRGQQVTLRCSPISGHKSVSWYQQVLGQGPQFIFQYYEKEERGRGNFPDRFSARQFPNYSSELNVNALLLGDSALYLCASSPTGRNTIYFGEGSWLTVV.

The chain joins TRBV29-1 to TRBJ2-1, with 15 bases fitting TRBD2. This CDR3 has 15 amino acids. V lost 6 bases to trimming and J lost 3 bases; unmatched junction nucleotides: 3. Germline V gene lookup returns CDR1 SQVTM and CDR2 ANQGSEA. CDR3 bases: TGCAGCGTGGGGACTAGCGGGAGGCGCTACAATGAGCAGTTCTTC. Its translation is CSVGTSGRRYNEQFF.

The chain has TRBV6-5 and TRBJ1-5; TRBD1 matches at 7 bases. There are 14 residues in the CDR3. Per the germline V gene, CDR1 is MNHEY and CDR2 is SVGAGI. V shed 11 bases and J 2 bases; nucleotides not matched to a gene: 9. CDR3 protein: CALLGGGGNQPQHF. CDR3 coding DNA: TGTGCCCTGCTGGGAGGGGGCGGCAATCAGCCCCAGCATTTT.

The rearrangement uses TRBV5-6 and TRBJ2-7, with a weak D call TRBD2 (7 bases). CDR1 is SGHDT and CDR2 is YYEEEE in the germline V gene. The CDR3 is 15 amino acids. Trimming removed 0 bases at V and 0 bases at J, with 10 bases between. The CDR3 region is CASSLDAGASYEQYF. The CDR3 nucleotides are TGTGCCAGCAGCTTGGATGCGGGGGCCTCCTACGAGCAGTACTTC.

J is TRBJ2-7 and V is TRBV7-9; D is undetermined. The V end lost 3 bases, the J end lost 7 bases, and 16 bases lay between the germline ends. The CDR3 consists of 14 residues. From germline, CDR1 is SEHNR and CDR2 FQNEAQ (reference sequence). DNA for the CDR3: TGTGCCAGCAGCTTGCTAAGCTGTTTGGGGGAGCAGTACTTC. Residues: CASSLLSCLGEQYF.

This clone was seen only once. The chain couples TRBV6-1 to TRBJ1-2, with 10 bases aligning to TRBD1. Losses at the gene ends were 6 bases for V and 3 bases for J; bases not matched to a gene: 7. This CDR3 is 15 amino acids long. Germline CDR1 MNHNS, CDR2 SASEGT. CDR3 nucleotide sequence: TGTGCCAGCAGCAATCTGGGGACAGGGGACTATGGCTACACCTTC. Its protein is CASSNLGTGDYGYTF.

V gene TRBV2 combines with J gene TRBJ2-5; tentatively, D is TRBD1 (5 bases). The J call is in doubt because the DNA end fits TRBJ2-7 better. The CDR3 runs 13 residues. Germline CDR1 reads SNHLY; CDR2 reads FYNNEI. The CDR3 loop reads CASSPTVTYEQYF. CDR3 nucleotide sequence: TGTGCCAGCAGCCCGACAGTTACCTACGAGCAGTACTTC.

A few counts support this clone. The chain has TRBV6-4 and TRBJ2-3, with TRBD2 matching 7 bases. The CDR3 spans 15 residues. CDR1 and CDR2 (germline): MRHNA, SNTAGT. The ends lost 1 base at V and 6 bases at J; junction bases unmatched: 7. DNA for the CDR3: TGTGCCAGCAGTGACTTGGGAGGGCCCTCGGATACGCAGTATTTT. Translated, it gives CASSDLGGPSDTQYF.

The V gene is TRBV7-8, the J gene TRBJ2-1, with TRBD1 as a possible D gene (5 bases). CDR3 size: 15 residues. Trimming pared 2 bases from V and 2 bases from J, leaving 10 bases between. CDR1 SGHVS and CDR2 FQNEAQ come from the germline V gene. CDR3 region: CASSLQVGPYNEQFF. CDR3 nucleotide sequence: TGTGCCAGCAGCTTACAGGTGGGGCCCTACAATGAGCAGTTCTTC.

The CDR3 DNA follows: TGTGCCACCAGCAGAGGGCTAGCGGGAGGGGACTACGAGCAGTACTTC. This gives the protein CATSRGLAGGDYEQYF. The rearrangement uses TRBV15 and TRBJ2-7, with 12 bases matching TRBD2. The CDR3 is 16 residues long. V shed 1 base, J shed 3 bases, and the junction held 4 bases outside the gene matches. CDR1 is LNHNV, CDR2 YYDKDF, per germline (reference sequence).

V and J are TRBV28 and TRBJ2-1, with D tentatively TRBD1 or TRBD2 (6 bases each). The CDR3 has 12 amino acids. Trimming shortened V by 6 bases and J by 10 bases, and 13 bases separated the two germline ends. CDR1 is MDHEN, CDR2 SYDVKM, per germline. The CDR3 region has the DNA TGTGCCAGCAGGGGTGGGGGGCCAGAGCAGTTCTTC. It translates to CASRGGGPEQFF.

The V and J genes are TRBV27 and TRBJ1-4; possible D gene TRBD1, 5 bases. The CDR3 sequence is 14 residues long. The germline V gene has CDR1 MNHEY and CDR2 SMNVEV (reference sequence). Trimming shortened V by 6 bases and J by 8 bases, and 16 bases separated the two germline ends. The DNA of the CDR3 is TGTGCCAGCAGCGGTACAGTGGGGGGGGAAAAACTGTTTTTT. This gives the protein CASSGTVGGEKLFF.

This chain uses TRBV5-6 with TRBJ2-2; 8 bases match TRBD1. V lost 2 bases to trimming and J lost 5 bases; unmatched junction nucleotides: 5. Looked up from germline, CDR1 is SGHDT and CDR2 is YYEEEE. The length of the CDR3 is 15 residues. The CDR3 DNA follows: TGTGCCAGCAGCTTTCAGGGGGCGAGGACCGGGGAGCTGTTTTTT. Translating it yields CASSFQGARTGELFF.

The sample holds a few counts of this clone. For the CDR3, the DNA is TGCGCCAGCAGCTTGTCCGGGGCAATGGATGAAAAACTGTTTTTT. It encodes CASSLSGAMDEKLFF. The V gene is TRBV5-1, the J gene TRBJ1-4, with D possibly being TRBD1 (5 bases). The CDR3 length is 15 residues. Germline CDR1 is SGHRS and CDR2 is YFSETQ. V dropped 1 base and J dropped 6 bases, with 13 bases sitting between them.

The chain couples TRBV28 to TRBJ1-3; 8 nucleotides align to TRBD1. The length of the CDR3 is 14 residues. Losses at the gene ends were 6 bases for V and 3 bases for J; bases not matched to a gene: 4. Germline V gives CDR1 MDHEN, CDR2 SYDVKM. CDR3 nucleotides: TGTGCCAGCAGCCTGGACAGGGTTGGAAACACCATATATTTT. As protein: CASSLDRVGNTIYF.

This clone was seen only once. The chain couples TRBV28 to TRBJ1-3, with unresolved D. From germline, CDR1 is MDHEN and CDR2 SYDVKM. This CDR3 is 14 amino acids long. V was cut by 2 bases and J by 3 bases, with 8 bases left in between. The CDR3 reads CASSLVGGGNTIYF. The CDR3 nucleotides read TGTGCCAGCAGTTTAGTGGGTGGTGGAAACACCATATATTTT.

V is TRBV18 and J is TRBJ2-5; D not certain. V was clipped by 6 bases and J by 2 bases, with 10 bases between them. This CDR3 region has 13 residues. The V gene's germline CDR1 is KGHSH and CDR2 LQKENI. The CDR3 DNA reads as TGTGCCAGCTCCCGAAGTGTTCAAGAGACCCAGTACTTC. This sequence encodes CASSRSVQETQYF.

The V gene is TRBV2, the J gene TRBJ2-1; 7 nucleotides line up with TRBD1. The V and J ends lost 4 bases and 9 bases, in that order; junction bases with no gene match: 6. The CDR3 totals 13 residues. In germline, CDR1 is SNHLY, CDR2 FYNNEI. CDR3 DNA: TGTGCCAGCAGTGTTTCGACAGGGTTTGAGCAGTTCTTC. Translated, it gives CASSVSTGFEQFF.

The gene calls are TRBV5-6 and TRBJ2-6; weak D call: TRBD1 (6 bases). Germline CDR1 is SGHDT and CDR2 is YYEEEE. The V and J ends lost 3 bases and 3 bases respectively, with 16 bases between them. This CDR3 contains 17 residues. The CDR3 DNA is TGTGCCAGCAGCTGGTGGACAGATCCTTATGGGGCCAACGTCCTGACTTTC. Translation: CASSWWTDPYGANVLTF.

This clone was seen a few times. The chain is built from TRBV19 and TRBJ2-2, with 10 positions matching TRBD2. Germline CDR1 is LNHDA and CDR2 is SQIVND (reference sequence). J lost 0 bases, V lost 5 bases, and 12 bases had no gene match. This CDR3 is built from 19 residues. The CDR3 DNA is TGTGCCAGTAGTGCCAGAGTGGTAGCGGGGGGATCGAACACCGGGGAGCTGTTTTTT. The encoded protein is CASSARVVAGGSNTGELFF.

This chain uses TRBV28 with TRBJ2-5, with TRBD1 matching over 8 bases. The tail of the sequence fits TRBJ2-7 better, so the J call may be wrong. This CDR3 contains 13 residues. The V gene's germline CDR1 is MDHEN and CDR2 SYDVKM. This chain's CDR3 is CASARTGFYEQYF. The CDR3 DNA reads TGTGCCAGCGCTAGGACAGGGTTCTACGAGCAGTACTTC.

The CDR3 is CASSLAPDYGYTF. The CDR3 DNA sequence: TGTGCCAGCAGCTTGGCGCCAGACTATGGCTACACCTTC. The genes are TRBV5-4 and TRBJ1-2; D remains ambiguous. The CDR3 totals 13 residues. Germline V gives CDR1 SGHNT, CDR2 YYREEE (reference sequence). V was clipped by 0 bases and J by 3 bases, with 6 bases between them. Full variable domain (outside the CDR3, taken from reference TRBV5-4 and TRBJ1-2): ETGVTQSPTHLIKTRGQQVTLRCSSQSGHNTVSWYQQALGQGPQFIFQYYREEENGRGNFPPRFSGLQFPNYSSELNVNALELDDSALYLCASSLAPDYGYTFGSGTRLTVV.

The gene calls are TRBV5-1 and TRBJ2-5; D gene unclear. The germline gives CDR1 SGHRS, CDR2 YFSETQ. Trimming left V 0 bases short and J 3 bases short, with 9 bases between. This CDR3 contains 14 residues. The CDR3 sequence: CASSLGPSEETQYF. CDR3 DNA sequence: TGCGCCAGCAGCTTGGGACCCTCGGAAGAGACCCAGTACTTC.

The chain carries TRBV6-6 and TRBJ1-2, with 7 bases matching TRBD1. The CDR3 extends over 14 amino acids. The ends lost 1 base at V and 8 bases at J; junction bases unmatched: 7. Per the germline V gene, CDR1 is MNHNY and CDR2 is SVGAGI (reference sequence). The CDR3 reads CASSYFRGMGGYTF. CDR3 in DNA: TGTGCCAGCAGTTACTTCAGGGGGATGGGAGGCTACACCTTC.

The J gene is TRBJ2-7, the V gene TRBV21-1; the D segment call TRBD1 is taken from the table without a DNA check. TRBV21-1 is a recognized pseudogene. This CDR3 spans 14 amino acids. The CDR3 loop is CASSRQGKFYEQYF. In DNA, the CDR3 is TGTGCCAGCAGCAGACAGGGGAAATTCTACGAGCAGTACTTC.